Here is one T cell receptor beta chain with its context. Its matching antigen is unknown. This entry belongs to a study of Ad26.COV2.S vaccination and SARS-CoV-2 variants. Study in general: The trial was COV1001 and the donor's arm was Ad26.COV2.S. Ad26.COV2.S, an intramuscular injection, was given once or twice 56 days apart. Whole-study results and caveats: Whether participants received vaccine or placebo, their non-spike TCR breadth was similar. Post-vaccination spike-specific CD8+ and CD4+ T cell responses reportedly had substantial breadth.

Germline V gene sequence: CDR1 SGHVS, CDR2 FQNEAQ. CDR3 length equals 13 residues. V gave up 10 bases and J gave up 8 bases, with 20 bases separating them. The assay was immunoSEQ multiplex PCR, and TCRdb's table has in-frame clones only and misses some. This table has hundreds of thousands of clones, approximately 83% appearing once. The treatment denotes: about 20 received Ad26.COV2.S at low or high dose, single or two shots; 5 received placebo; per-sample allocation not given. Following the first vaccine or placebo injection, samples were taken on day 63. J is TRBJ1-2 and V is TRBV7-8, with D perhaps TRBD1 (5 bases). The sequence derives from a person between 18 and 60 years old who received the Ad26.COV2.S COVID-19 vaccine or a placebo. This sample comprised peripheral blood, obtained in a trial of Ad26.COV2.S vaccine versus placebo. The CDR3 sequence is CAITWEEGKGYTF. The CDR3 nucleotides read TGTGCCATAACCTGGGAGGAGGGGAAAGGCTACACCTTC.